This T cell receptor (beta chain) derives from a study of identical twins. Overall study results and limits: The authors noted that invariant MAIT and iNKT cells could partly confound zero-insertion analyses. Twin pairs had excess sharing that was weaker in beta out-of-frame sequences. Its conclusions, products of cross-sectional statistical analysis, did not come from following the same donors.

This CDR3 spans 14 amino acids. V gave up 7 bases and J gave up 6 bases; unmatched junction bases: 12. CDR1 SQVTM and CDR2 ANQGSEA come from the germline V gene. This clonotype showed up just a few times. What it binds is unknown. After template switching added a universal primer site, the resulting cDNA carried unique molecular identifiers. TCRdb re-analysed the 5' RACE reads in MiXCR, keeping a single row per CDR3 protein. The table has around 1.7 million distinct CDR3 sequences, around 29% seen once. The specimen sequenced was cord blood. The V gene is TRBV29-1, the J gene TRBJ2-3, with 8 bases fitting TRBD2. The clonotype originates from a newborn girl in good health. The CDR3 is CSARGGLGMDTQYF. In nucleotides, the CDR3 is TGCAGCGCACGGGGGGGACTGGGGATGGATACGCAGTATTTT.